Below, 21 T cell receptor beta chains from the same sample are listed, as sequenced in a study of blood T cell repertoires in COVID-19. Here immunoSEQ multiplex PCR was the method, and the copy in TCRdb shows in-frame clones only, minus some. The sample yields over 150,000 clones, roughly 80% seen once. The sequenced material came from PBMCs or T cells enriched from blood (not recorded which). The origin of the receptors is a woman in her 30s who had recovered from COVID-19.

There are a few counts of this clone. The chain links TRBV28 to TRBJ1-2; D remains unclear. This CDR3 region has 12 residues. Germline V gives CDR1 MDHEN, CDR2 SYDVKM. V lost 7 bases and J lost 2, with 8 bases in between. CDR3 in amino acids: CASKILNYGYTF. CDR3 DNA sequence: TGTGCCAGCAAAATCCTCAACTATGGCTACACCTTC.

V and J are TRBV7-2 and TRBJ2-3; TRBD1 matches at 9 bases. V gave up 5 bases and J gave up 1 base; unmatched junction bases: 4. The CDR3 is 15 amino acids. Germline-derived CDR1 and CDR2 are SGHTA and FQGNSA. CDR3 in amino acids: CASSTRTGGTDTQYF. The DNA for the CDR3 is TGTGCCAGCAGCACACGGACAGGGGGCACAGATACGCAGTATTTT.

The chain has TRBV9 and TRBJ2-1; 8 nucleotides agree with TRBD2. The CDR3 loop spans 15 amino acids. Germline V gene sequence: CDR1 SGDLS, CDR2 YYNGEE. After removal of 6 bases from V and 2 bases from J, the junction contained 7 bases not matched to a gene. CDR3 in DNA: TGTGCCAGCACCCCTGAGGGACTAGCCTACAATGAGCAGTTCTTC. Its translation is CASTPEGLAYNEQFF.

The chain links TRBV7-2 to TRBJ2-1; 9 bases are shared with TRBD2. CDR3 length equals 16 residues. The V gene's germline CDR1 is SGHTA and CDR2 FQGNSA. Unmatched junction bases numbered 6, after V lost 3 bases and J lost 3 bases. The CDR3 sequence is CASSLRGTSSYNEQFF. In DNA, the CDR3 is TGTGCCAGCAGCTTGAGGGGGACTAGCAGCTACAATGAGCAGTTCTTC.

CDR3 in DNA: TGTGCCAGCAGCAACTCGGGGGACAGGGTCATCGGCAATGAGCAGTTCTTC. It encodes CASSNSGDRVIGNEQFF. V usage is TRBV7-8 and J usage is TRBJ2-1; 9 bases are a match to TRBD1. V shed 5 bases, J shed 6 bases, and the junction held 14 bases outside the gene matches. This CDR3 has 17 amino acids. Germline values: CDR1 SGHVS, CDR2 FQNEAQ.

The gene calls are TRBV9 and TRBJ1-2, with D tentatively TRBD1 (5 bases). CDR3 length: 16 amino acids. Germline V gene sequence: CDR1 SGDLS, CDR2 YYNGEE. The V gene lost 2 bases and the J gene lost 4 bases, with 18 bases spanning the gap. DNA of the CDR3: TGTGCCAGCAGCGTGACGGTTAGCGGGGGTGGCTATGGCTACACCTTC. Its protein is CASSVTVSGGGYGYTF.

This chain joins TRBV6-5 and TRBJ2-5; 7 bases match TRBD2. The V gene's germline CDR1 is MNHEY and CDR2 SVGAGI. The CDR3 has 13 residues. V lost 10 bases and J lost 3; bases outside the gene matches: 8. CDR3 region: CAIQGLGKETQYF. CDR3 DNA: TGTGCCATCCAAGGACTAGGTAAAGAGACCCAGTACTTC.

The chain carries TRBV19 and TRBJ1-1, with 8 bases aligning to TRBD1. From germline, CDR1 is LNHDA and CDR2 SQIVND (reference sequence). The V and J ends lost 10 bases and 1 base, in that order; junction bases with no gene match: 14. The length of the CDR3 is 16 residues. The CDR3 bases are TGTGCCACTCAAGACAGGGGTGGGATTCGGAACACTGAAGCTTTCTTT. Translated: CATQDRGGIRNTEAFF.

The chain joins TRBV5-1 to TRBJ2-2, with TRBD2 identical over 9 bases. V lost 4 bases, J lost 5 bases, and 15 bases stayed unmatched. Germline CDR1 reads SGHRS; CDR2 reads YFSETQ. This CDR3 comprises 18 residues. In DNA, the CDR3 is TGCGCCAGCAGCCTTATCGGATGGACTAGCGTGATTACCGGGGAGCTGTTTTTT. Its translation is CASSLIGWTSVITGELFF.

The chain couples TRBV2 to TRBJ1-6; the D gene is possibly TRBD1 (5 bases). The V end lost 7 bases, the J end lost 8 bases, and 18 bases lay between the germline ends. The CDR3 loop spans 15 amino acids. Germline CDR1 is SNHLY and CDR2 is FYNNEI. The CDR3: CASTRWRLGDSPLHF. CDR3 bases: TGTGCCAGCACCCGATGGCGGCTAGGGGATTCACCCCTCCACTTT. The entire variable domain, with the rest obtained from reference TRBV2 and TRBJ1-6, is as follows: EPEVTQTPSHQVTQMGQEVILRCVPISNHLYFYWYRQILGQKVEFLVSFYNNEISEKSEIFDDQFSVERPDGSNFTLKIRSTKLEDSAMYFCASTRWRLGDSPLHFGNGTRLTVT.

This clone was seen more than once but under ten times. The chain uses TRBV10-3 and TRBJ2-2, with TRBD1 identical over 7 bases. Trimming took 8 bases from V and 0 from J; bases not matched to a gene: 6. This CDR3 region has 15 residues. The germline gives CDR1 ENHRY, CDR2 SYGVKD. Written as DNA, the CDR3 is TGTGCCATCGGGGGACAGACCTCGAACACCGGGGAGCTGTTTTTT. Translated, it gives CAIGGQTSNTGELFF.

The V call is TRBV19, the J call TRBJ2-3; D is possibly TRBD2 (7 bases). The V and J ends lost 11 bases and 3 bases respectively, with 33 bases between them. CDR1 and CDR2 (germline): LNHDA, SQIVND (reference sequence). The CDR3 covers 19 residues. This chain's CDR3 is CAAKGEGGEPFAGTDTQYF. As DNA, the CDR3 is TGTGCCGCCAAGGGGGAGGGCGGGGAGCCCTTCGCTGGGACAGATACGCAGTATTTT.

V and J are TRBV29-1 and TRBJ2-7, with 9 positions matching TRBD1. Germline CDR1 is SQVTM and CDR2 is ANQGSEA. V trimming: 4 bases; J trimming: 1 base; junction bases outside the gene matches: 5. This CDR3 is built from 14 residues. The CDR3 coding sequence is TGCAGCGTTGCGGGGACAGGGTTTTCCTACGAGCAGTACTTC. Amino acids: CSVAGTGFSYEQYF.

In DNA form, the CDR3 reads TGTGCCAGCCACCGCGCGGAGTCTGGAAACACCATATATTTT. Residues: CASHRAESGNTIYF. The chain combines TRBV7-2 with TRBJ1-3, with unresolved D. Trimming removed 8 bases from V and 1 base from J, with 12 bases in between. CDR3 length: 14 amino acids. Germline CDR1 and CDR2: SGHTA and FQGNSA.

This chain connects TRBV19 to TRBJ1-1, with D hard to call. In germline, CDR1 is LNHDA, CDR2 SQIVND (reference sequence). The CDR3 has 15 amino acids. Trimming cost V 5 bases and J 3 bases, with 16 bases left between them. The CDR3 here is CASSSQTAGDTEAFF. CDR3 nucleotides: TGTGCCAGTAGTTCCCAGACCGCCGGGGACACTGAAGCTTTCTTT. The whole variable domain, remainder taken from reference TRBV19 and TRBJ1-1, is DGGITQSPKYLFRKEGQNVTLSCEQNLNHDAMYWYRQDPGQGLRLIYYSQIVNDFQKGDIAEGYSVSREKKESFPLTVTSAQKNPTAFYLCASSSQTAGDTEAFFGQGTRLTVV.

This clone turned up a few times. The chain employs TRBV19 and TRBJ2-7; TRBD2 is a possible D gene (5 bases). This CDR3 has 14 amino acids. V lost 3 bases and J lost 2, with 11 bases in between. Germline V gene data show CDR1 as LNHDA and CDR2 as SQIVND (reference sequence). The CDR3 region is CASSIGVGTYEQYF. The CDR3 nucleotides are TGTGCCAGTAGTATTGGGGTCGGGACCTACGAGCAGTACTTC.

The J gene is TRBJ2-7, the V gene TRBV7-9; TRBD1 is a possible D gene (6 bases). V was cut by 0 bases and J by 3 bases, with 9 bases left in between. The germline CDR1 and CDR2 sequences are SEHNR and FQNEAQ (reference sequence). CDR3 length: 14 amino acids. The CDR3 nucleotides read TGTGCCAGCAGCTTAGCCGGGACACACTACGAGCAGTACGTC. Encoded protein: CASSLAGTHYEQYV.

V and J are TRBV2 and TRBJ2-1, with 9 bases lining up with TRBD2. CDR3 size: 15 residues. V gave up 10 bases and J gave up 7 bases; unmatched junction bases: 14. The germline CDR1 and CDR2 sequences are SNHLY and FYNNEI. The CDR3 DNA is TGTGCCAACTCTTTAGGTAGCGGGAGAAGGAATGAGCAGTTCTTC. Translated: CANSLGSGRRNEQFF.

J is TRBJ2-3 and V is TRBV19; 10 positions agree with TRBD1. The CDR3 totals 15 residues. V was clipped by 4 bases and J by 6 bases; unmatched bases: 7. CDR1 is LNHDA and CDR2 is SQIVND in the germline V gene (reference sequence). DNA of the CDR3: TGTGCCAGTAGTACCCGGGACAGGGGAGTGGATACGCAGTATTTT. Amino acids: CASSTRDRGVDTQYF.

The chain has TRBV27 and TRBJ2-7; D remains unclear. Germline V gene lookup returns CDR1 MNHEY and CDR2 SMNVEV (reference sequence). The V end was cut by 3 bases, the J end by 3 bases, with 9 bases between. The CDR3 totals 13 residues. The CDR3 sequence: CASSFSPNYEQYV. CDR3 nucleotides: TGTGCCAGCAGTTTTAGCCCGAACTACGAGCAGTACGTC.

The chain couples TRBV28 to TRBJ1-4; unclear D gene. Trimming took off 2 bases at V and 8 bases at J, with 6 bases between the two ends. The CDR3 length is 12 residues. Germline values: CDR1 MDHEN, CDR2 SYDVKM. The CDR3 spells CASSLGGEKLFF. CDR3 nucleotide sequence: TGTGCCAGCAGTTTAGGCGGGGAAAAACTGTTTTTT.